The 3 T cell receptor beta chains in this list originate from one sample, sequenced in a study of T cells in Graves' hyperthyroidism and ophthalmopathy. It was RNA transcripts that yielded the amplified TCR beta CDR3 regions. With the HTBI primer set, the TCR CDR3 went through a first round of RT-PCR. Using its own MiXCR run on the multiplex PCR reads, TCRdb lists one record per CDR3 protein. The sample holds 450,000 to 550,000 distinct CDR3 sequences, approximately 25% seen once. The source material was blood. The receptor set was obtained from a woman aged 25-40 years with Graves' ophthalmopathy.

This chain joins TRBV5-1 and TRBJ1-2; weak D call: TRBD1 (5 bases). Between the trimmed V and J ends, which lost 4 bases and 1 base, there was a span of 11 bases. CDR1 is SGHRS and CDR2 is YFSETQ in the germline V gene. The CDR3 totals 14 residues. DNA of the CDR3: TGCGCCAGCAGCATCGGGGACGGTAACTATGGCTACACCTTC. Translated: CASSIGDGNYGYTF.

The genes are TRBV6-2 or TRBV6-3 and TRBJ1-1; D remains ambiguous. Trimming took off 2 bases at V and 5 bases at J, with 6 bases between the two ends. Looked up from germline, CDR1 is MNHEY and CDR2 is SVGEGT. This CDR3 has 12 residues. DNA of the CDR3: TGTGCCAGCAGTTACCCCGTAACTGAAGCTTTCTTT. Translating gives CASSYPVTEAFF.

This clonotype showed up many times. This rearrangement joins TRBV9 to TRBJ1-5; 12 bases match TRBD1. From germline, CDR1 is SGDLS and CDR2 YYNGEE. This CDR3 has 15 residues. V lost 3 bases and J lost 5; bases outside the gene matches: 3. The CDR3 DNA sequence: TGTGCCAGCAGCGAGGGACAGGGGGCACATCAGCCCCAGCATTTT. This encodes CASSEGQGAHQPQHF. Looking up the rest from reference TRBV9 and TRBJ1-5 gives the full variable domain: DSGVTQTPKHLITATGQRVTLRCSPRSGDLSVYWYQQSLDQGLQFLIQYYNGEERAKGNILERFSAQQFPDLHSELNLSSLELGDSALYFCASSEGQGAHQPQHFGDGTRLSIL.